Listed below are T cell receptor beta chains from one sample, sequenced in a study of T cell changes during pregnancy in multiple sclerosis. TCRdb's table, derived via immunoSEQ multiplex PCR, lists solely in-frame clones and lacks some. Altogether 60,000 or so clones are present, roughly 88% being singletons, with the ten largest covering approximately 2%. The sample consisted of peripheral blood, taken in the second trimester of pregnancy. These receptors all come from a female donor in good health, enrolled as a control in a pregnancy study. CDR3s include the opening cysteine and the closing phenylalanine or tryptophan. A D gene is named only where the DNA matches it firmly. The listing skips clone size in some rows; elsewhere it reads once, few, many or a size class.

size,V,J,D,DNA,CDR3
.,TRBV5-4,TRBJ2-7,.,TGTGCCAGCACGATGGTAGGGGCCTACGAGCAGTACTTC,CASTMVGAYEQYF
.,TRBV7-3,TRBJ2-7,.,TGTGCCAGCAGACAAAGTGGCGGCAACTCCTACGAGCAGTACTTC,CASRQSGGNSYEQYF
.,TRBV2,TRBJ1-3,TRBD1,TGTGCCAGCATTAGGGGGCTCTCTGGAAACACCATATATTTT,CASIRGLSGNTIYF
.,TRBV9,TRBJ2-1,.,TGTGCCTCCAAGGGGGACAATGAGCAGTTCTTC,CASKGDNEQFF
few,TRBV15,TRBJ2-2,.,TGTGCCACCAGCAGAGTGGGGGGTGGTCCAGAAGAGCTGTTTTTT,CATSRVGGGPEELFF
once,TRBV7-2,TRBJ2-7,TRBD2,TGTGCCAGCAGCTCCGGACTAGCGGGCCTCTACGAGCAGTACTTC,CASSSGLAGLYEQYF
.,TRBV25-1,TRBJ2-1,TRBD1,TGTGCCAGTCGCCGGGACAGCCCTCACCATGAGCAGTTCTTC,CASRRDSPHHEQFF
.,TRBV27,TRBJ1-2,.,TGTGCCAGCAGTTTGGGTCAGGGGAGTTGGACGGGCTACACCTTC,CASSLGQGSWTGYTF
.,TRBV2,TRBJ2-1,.,TGTGCCAGCAGGCAACAGCTAACCTACAATGAGCAGTTCTTC,CASRQQLTYNEQFF
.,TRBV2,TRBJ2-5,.,TGTGCCAGCCCGAGAGGGCAGCGGCGGGAGACCCAGTACTTC,CASPRGQRRETQYF
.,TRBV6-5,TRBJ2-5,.,TGTGCCAGCAGCCCCCGGGTCTCCTATCAAGAGACCCAGTACTTC,CASSPRVSYQETQYF
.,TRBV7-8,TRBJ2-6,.,TGTGCCAGCAGCTTAGTTCGAGTACCTGGGGCCAACGTCCTGACTTTC,CASSLVRVPGANVLTF
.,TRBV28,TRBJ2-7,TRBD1,TGTGCCAGCAGTTTATCCACTAGGTCAGGGGGCGAGCAGTACTTC,CASSLSTRSGGEQYF
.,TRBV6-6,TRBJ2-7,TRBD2,TGTGCCAGCAGCCGGGGGGGCGAGCAGTACTTC,CASSRGGEQYF
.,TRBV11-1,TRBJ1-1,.,TGTGCCAGCAGCCCAGGGGTTAGCCCTGAAGCTTTCTTT,CASSPGVSPEAFF
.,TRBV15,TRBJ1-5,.,TGTGCCACCAGCAGAGAAGGGGTAGGGGGCAATCAGCCCCAGCATTTT,CATSREGVGGNQPQHF
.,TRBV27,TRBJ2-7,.,TGTGCCAGCAGTTTCCGAGCGGAGTACGAGCAGTACTTC,CASSFRAEYEQYF
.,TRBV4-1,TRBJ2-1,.,TGCGCCAGCAGCCGGACCGTCGGGAGTGATGAGCAGTTCTTC,CASSRTVGSDEQFF
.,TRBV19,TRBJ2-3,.,TGTGCCAGTAGTTTCCAGGGGGATACGCAGTATTTT,CASSFQGDTQYF
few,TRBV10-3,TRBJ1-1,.,TGTGCCATCACTAGACAGGAGGAGAACACTGAAGCTTTCTTT,CAITRQEENTEAFF
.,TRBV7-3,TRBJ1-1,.,TGTGCCAGCAGCTTCTGGGGGGGGACTGAAGCTTTCTTT,CASSFWGGTEAFF
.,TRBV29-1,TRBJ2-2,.,TGCAGCGTCCTAGCGAACACCGGGGAGCTGTTTTTT,CSVLANTGELFF
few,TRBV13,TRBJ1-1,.,TGTGCCAGCAGCGGAGCCGGGGGGAACACTGAAGCTTTCTTT,CASSGAGGNTEAFF
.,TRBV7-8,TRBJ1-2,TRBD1,TGTGCCAGCAGCTTCGAGCCCTCGTCCCGGGACAGGGGGACCTATGGCTACACCTTC,CASSFEPSSRDRGTYGYTF
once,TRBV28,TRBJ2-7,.,TGTGCCAGCAGTTTGGGCGGGATCCCCTCCTACGAGCAGTACTTC,CASSLGGIPSYEQYF
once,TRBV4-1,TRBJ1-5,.,TGCGCCAGCAGCCAAGGGGGCAGGCAGCCCCAGCATTTT,CASSQGGRQPQHF
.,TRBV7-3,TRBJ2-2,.,TGTGCCAGCAGCTTGGGGTCGGGACTTAACACCGGGGAGCTGTTTTTT,CASSLGSGLNTGELFF
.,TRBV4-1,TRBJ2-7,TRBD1,TGCGCCAGCAGCCCTTACCTGGGACAGGGTGCCTACGAGCAGTACTTC,CASSPYLGQGAYEQYF
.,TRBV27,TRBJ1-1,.,TGTGCCAGCAGTTTAGGCGGGAGGGGGACTGAAGCTTTCTTT,CASSLGGRGTEAFF
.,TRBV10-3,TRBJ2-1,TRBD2,TGTGCCATCAGTGAGAACAATAGCGGGGGACCATACAATGAGCAGTTCTTC,CAISENNSGGPYNEQFF
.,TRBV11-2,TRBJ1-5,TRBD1,TGTGCCAGCAGCTTCAACCGGGACAGAAATCAGCCCCAGCATTTT,CASSFNRDRNQPQHF
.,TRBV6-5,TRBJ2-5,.,TGTGCCACCACTAGCCTAACAGAGACCCAGTACTTC,CATTSLTETQYF
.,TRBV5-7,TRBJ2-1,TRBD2,TGTGCCAGCAGCTGGGCATTAGCGGGGCCCGGGAATGAGCAGTTCTTC,CASSWALAGPGNEQFF
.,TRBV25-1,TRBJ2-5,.,TGTGCCAGCGCGGTACAAGAGACCCAGTACTTC,CASAVQETQYF
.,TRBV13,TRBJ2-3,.,TGTGCCAGCAGCTTACGCGGGGAGGACTACACAGATACGCAGTATTTT,CASSLRGEDYTDTQYF